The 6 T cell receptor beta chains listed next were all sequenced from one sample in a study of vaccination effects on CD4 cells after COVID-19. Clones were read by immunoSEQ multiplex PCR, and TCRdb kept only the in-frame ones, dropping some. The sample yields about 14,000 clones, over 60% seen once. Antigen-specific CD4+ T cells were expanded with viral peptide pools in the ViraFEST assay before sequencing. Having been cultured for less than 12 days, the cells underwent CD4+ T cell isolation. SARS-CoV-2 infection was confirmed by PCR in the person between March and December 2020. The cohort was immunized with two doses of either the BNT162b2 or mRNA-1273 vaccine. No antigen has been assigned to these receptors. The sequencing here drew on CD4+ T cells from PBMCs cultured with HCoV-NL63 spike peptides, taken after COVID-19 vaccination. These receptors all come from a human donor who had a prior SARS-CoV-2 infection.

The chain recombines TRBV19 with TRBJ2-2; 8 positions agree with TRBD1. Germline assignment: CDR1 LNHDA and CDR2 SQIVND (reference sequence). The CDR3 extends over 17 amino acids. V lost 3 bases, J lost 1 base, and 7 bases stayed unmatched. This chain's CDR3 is CASSIGPTGGNTGELFF. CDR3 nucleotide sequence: TGTGCCAGTAGTATTGGGCCCACAGGGGGGAACACCGGGGAGCTGTTTTTT.

CDR3 in amino acids: CASSLLAGVTDTQYF. In nucleotides, the CDR3 is TGTGCCAGCTCACTACTAGCGGGAGTGACGGATACGCAGTATTTT. The rearrangement uses TRBV18 and TRBJ2-3, with TRBD2 matching over 11 bases. The germline gives CDR1 KGHSH, CDR2 LQKENI. CDR3 length: 15 amino acids. Trimming took 4 bases from V and 6 from J; bases not matched to a gene: 6.

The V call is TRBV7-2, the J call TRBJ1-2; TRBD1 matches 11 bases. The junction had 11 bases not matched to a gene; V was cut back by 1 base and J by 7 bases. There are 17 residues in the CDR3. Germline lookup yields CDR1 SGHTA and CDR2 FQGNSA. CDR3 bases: TGTGCCAGCAGCTTAGAAATCGGACAGGGGGCGCTTACTGGCTACACCTTC. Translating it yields CASSLEIGQGALTGYTF.

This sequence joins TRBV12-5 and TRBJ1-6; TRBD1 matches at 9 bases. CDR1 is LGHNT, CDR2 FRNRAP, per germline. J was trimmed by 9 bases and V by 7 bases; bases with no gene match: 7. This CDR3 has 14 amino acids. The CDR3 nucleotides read TGTGCTAGTGCCTCCGGGACAGGGCTTTCACCCCTCCACTTT. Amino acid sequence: CASASGTGLSPLHF. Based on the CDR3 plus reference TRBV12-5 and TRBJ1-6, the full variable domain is DARVTQTPRHKVTEMGQEVTMRCQPILGHNTVFWYRQTMMQGLELLAYFRNRAPLDDSGMPKDRFSAEMPDATLATLKIQPSEPRDSAVYFCASASGTGLSPLHFGNGTRLTVT.

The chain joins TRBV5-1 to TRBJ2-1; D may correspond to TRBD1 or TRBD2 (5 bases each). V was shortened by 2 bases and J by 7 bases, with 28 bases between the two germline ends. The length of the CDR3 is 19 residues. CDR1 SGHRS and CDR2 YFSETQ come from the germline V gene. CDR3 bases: TGCGCCAGCAGCTTTCCAAATTCGAGTATATATGAGGGGCGAAATGAGCAGTTCTTC. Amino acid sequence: CASSFPNSSIYEGRNEQFF.

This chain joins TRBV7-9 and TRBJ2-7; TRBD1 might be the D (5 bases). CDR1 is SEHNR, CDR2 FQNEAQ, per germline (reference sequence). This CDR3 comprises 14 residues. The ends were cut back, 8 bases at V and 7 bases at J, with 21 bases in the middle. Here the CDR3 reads CASQERGYGAEQYF. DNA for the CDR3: TGTGCCAGCCAAGAGAGAGGCTATGGGGCGGAGCAGTACTTC.